The present TCR beta chain was sequenced within a study of shared clonotypes between healthy human individuals (dated by TCRdb to about 2020). About the investigation overall: The cohort included a few men and a couple of women between 18 and 49 years of age. To estimate repertoire size and how much clonotype sharing occurs between individuals, the study deeply sequenced the blood TCR repertoires of five healthy adults. For each donor, CD4 naive and CD4 memory were each given three plates, CD8 naive was given two plates, and CD8 memory was given one plate. Per donor, leukapheresis produced somewhere between about 0.9 and 9.5 billion PBMCs. Different laboratories and diverse techniques were used to prepare libraries and sequence TCR repertoires, to increase sequencing depth and limit assay-specific biases.

In its sample, this clone was seen a few times. It lacks a known antigen. Base-call qualities are not available, and no considerably larger clone is one nucleotide away. Using the deep immunoSEQ assay, multiplex PCR amplified TCR CDR3 regions from genomic DNA. Genomic DNA extracted from each cell subset was distributed evenly over all wells of several immunoSEQ 96-well plates, and each plate served as one replicate. For sorted subsets, 200 ng of genomic DNA, equivalent to 25,000 to 35,000 T cell genomes, went into each replicate PCR. Purified libraries were quantified with a Qubit 3.0 fluorometer, sized on a Bioanalyzer 2100, and re-quantified with the KAPA Library Quantification kit. Every immunoSEQ 96-well plate was sequenced on a dedicated single-read 150-cycle Illumina NextSeq 550 flow cell. The authors processed their data as follows. Because only junctional sequences without quality scores were contained in the immunoSEQ output, filtering matching that applied to full-length reads could not be performed. To assign V/J genes and CDR3, sequences were annotated against IMGT germline references using PyIR, a Python wrapper for IgBLAST v1.9. Reads with weak V/J assignments (E-value above 1e-6), missing CDR3, stop codons, out-of-frame junctions, or ambiguous translated residues were removed. V3J clonotypes were defined by identical inferred V gene, J gene, and CDR3 amino acid sequence. Percentage overlap between repertoires was computed as shared unique clonotypes divided by the size of the smaller repertoire. Three approaches were used to assess repertoire richness: RTK rarefaction, the Chao1 estimator, and Recon v2.1 estimates of unobserved clonotypes. For all TCRbeta clonotypes obtained by the gDNA method from a few donors, generation probabilities were computed with OLGA. Drawn from immuneACCESS, this table holds only the in-frame rearrangements with V and J called that TCRdb kept. Clones are partly lost; checked studies trace under half to an unresolved V gene and leave the rest unexplained. The V and J calls and clone size were taken over from that table, and D and trimming were inferred from the DNA. Counted in this sample were more than 550,000 clones; 55% to 80% of them appeared once. Approximately 1.8% of the sample belongs to the ten largest clones.

Paper-wide results and their limitations: Compared with non-shared clonotypes, clonotypes shared by all four sorted-subset donors had higher generation probabilities. The genetic and exposure-history diversity represented was limited by the small number of donors. Based on pairwise subsampling, the degree of clonotype sharing among donors was expected to be affected by sequencing depth. When four donors were compared, the shared fraction of clonotypes was about 5.2% for naive CD4, 3% to 4% for naive CD8, roughly 2.5% for memory CD4, and roughly 0.43% for memory CD8. Larger estimated clonotype richness was generally found for naive subsets than for memory subsets. Sampling was restricted to blood, and TCR repertoires in tissue are likely to differ from TCR repertoires in blood. Incomplete sequencing was indicated by rarefaction of sorted-subset datasets, despite the large sequencing depth.

CDR1 and CDR2 (LNHDA, SQIVND) derive from the germline V gene (reference sequence). Germline trimming amounts to 3 bases on V and 1 base on J, with 6 as the count of junction bases outside the gene matches. Including cysteine and phenylalanine, the CDR3 has 15 amino acids. Only the CDR3 region is kept as DNA, spanning 45 bases read in frame from base 1. Donors were healthy HIV-negative adults with no recently reported acute infections or vaccinations. Only Caucasian adults living in Nashville, Tennessee, USA were represented among the donors. CD4+ T cells were enriched by magnetic negative selection; naive cells were then positively selected on CD45RA, and the negative fraction formed the memory subset. Blood was obtained by leukapheresis, after which PBMCs were separated by Ficoll-Histopaque density gradient centrifugation and cryopreserved in liquid nitrogen vapor phase. Analytical flow cytometry was used to check the purity and quantity of each magnetically sorted T cell population. Each sorted fraction had its genomic DNA isolated and then quantified by UV absorbance on a Nanodrop 2000c.

The material sequenced was memory CD4+ T cells sorted from blood. According to the study, the label for this sample's cell subset or site signals: CD45RA-negative fraction. The sequence was collected from a woman aged 30 to 39 in good health. The chain uses TRBV19 and TRBJ2-7; a stretch of 7 junction bases matches TRBD2. The sequenced DNA: TGTGCCAGTAGTATTACTCCGGGACTATCCTACGAGCAGTACTTC. Translated, this is CASSITPGLSYEQYF.